One T cell receptor beta chain is described in this entry. In the authors' workflow: Amplified reference gene primers provided the basis for estimating nucleated cell counts. Measured with immunoSEQ multiplex PCR; TCRdb has only the in-frame clones, and not every one. V, J and clone size are those of that table, while D and trimming were read from the DNA. The sample shows around 78,000 clones, about 90% of them seen only once. This specimen comes from a study of blood T cell repertoires in COVID-19. Background on the study: Donors in the United States, Italy and Spain gave samples during acute or convalescent COVID-19. The cDNA or gDNA used as material had been derived from T cells, B-cell-depleted T cells, or PBMCs.

In germline, CDR1 is SEHNR, CDR2 FQNEAQ (reference sequence). CDR3 length: 14 residues. V dropped 5 bases and J dropped 5; count of bases not matched to a gene: 4. The sequencing input was peripheral blood. The chain is built from TRBV7-9 and TRBJ2-7, with TRBD2 identical over 12 bases. The sequence was collected from a man between 45 and 60 years old with active COVID-19. The CDR3 reads CASSRRLAGDEQYF. CDR3 in DNA: TGTGCCAGCAGCCGCCGACTAGCGGGGGACGAGCAGTACTTC.